This T cell receptor (beta chain) was sequenced in a study of T-cell reconstitution after alpha-beta-depleted transplantation in children. For TCRbeta, the library was prepared with unique molecular identifiers. Via MiXCR, TCRdb re-called the PCR reads, giving one row per CDR3 protein. The repertoire consists of 350,000 to 400,000 distinct CDR3 sequences, with approximately 12% occurring once and the leading ten covering around 4.5%. The length of the CDR3 is 14 residues. With 4 bases removed from V and 2 bases from J, the gap between germline ends came to 11 bases. Germline lookup yields CDR1 SGHRS and CDR2 YFSETQ.

This chain connects TRBV5-1 to TRBJ2-3; D is possibly TRBD1 (6 bases). Specimen: PBMCs, collected from the stem cell graft. The sequence derives from a human donor who donated a stem cell graft to a child with Fanconi anemia. The chain's CDR3 is CASSLRQDTDTQYF. The CDR3 DNA reads as TGCGCCAGCAGCCTCCGACAGGACACAGATACGCAGTATTTT.